The entry below gives a single T cell receptor beta chain sequence along with its context. This CDR3 has 15 amino acids. The germline V gene encodes CDR1 SGHTA and CDR2 FQGNSA. The V gene lost 2 bases and the J gene lost 2 bases, with 7 bases spanning the gap. The sample originates from a study of OX40 agonist ivuxolimab in advanced cancers. The table came from immunoSEQ multiplex PCR; TCRdb's copy has only in-frame clones and leaves some out. The data contain 60,000 to 90,000 clones, roughly nine tenths of them singletons. The V gene is TRBV7-2, the J gene TRBJ2-6; no clear D gene. Specimen: CD4+ or CD8+ T cells sorted from blood, collected in a trial of the OX40 agonist ivuxolimab. The origin of this receptor is an adult with an advanced solid tumor such as melanoma, head and neck, liver or kidney cancer. DNA of the CDR3: TGTGCCAGCAGCTTACAAAGAGCTGGGGCCAACGTCCTGACTTTC. It codes for CASSLQRAGANVLTF.